A single sample gave rise to the 19 T cell receptor beta chains below, sequenced in a study of T cell responses to AZD1222 COVID-19 vaccine. Generated by immunoSEQ multiplex PCR, the TCRdb table keeps only in-frame clones and is missing some. The sample contains around 140,000 clones, about 89% of which appear only once. This material consisted of peripheral blood, taken on day 0 of AZD1222 vaccination. The receptor source for this set is an adult in good health.

A single count supports this clone. The J gene is TRBJ2-3, the V gene TRBV6-2 or TRBV6-3, with D tentatively TRBD2 (5 bases). The germline CDR1 and CDR2 sequences are MNHEY and SVGEGT. The CDR3 is 15 residues long. The V end was cut by 4 bases, the J end by 4 bases, with 15 bases between. Written as DNA, the CDR3 is TGTGCCAGCAGTTGGGCGGGCCCTAAACCAGATACGCAGTATTTT. Encoded protein: CASSWAGPKPDTQYF.

This clone was seen only once. The chain uses TRBV9 and TRBJ1-5, with D unclear. The CDR3 has 14 residues. Looked up from germline, CDR1 is SGDLS and CDR2 is YYNGEE. The germline V and J ends were trimmed by 6 bases and 2 bases, with 12 bases remaining between them. The CDR3 spells CASKEGEGNQPQHF. CDR3 DNA sequence: TGTGCCAGCAAAGAGGGCGAAGGCAATCAGCCCCAGCATTTT.

The chain employs TRBV30 and TRBJ1-2, with a possible D match to TRBD1 (6 bases). CDR3 length equals 15 residues. The V end was cut by 1 base, the J end by 5 bases, with 17 bases between. Germline V CDR1 and CDR2: GTSNPN, SVGIG (reference sequence). The CDR3 DNA reads as TGTGCCTGGAGTGCCCGAGGAGGGGGGAAATATGGCTACACCTTC. Amino acids: CAWSARGGGKYGYTF.

This chain connects TRBV30 to TRBJ2-7, with 8 bases that match TRBD1. After removal of 0 bases from V and 0 bases from J, the junction contained 7 bases not matched to a gene. The CDR3 has 16 amino acids. Germline V lookup: CDR1 GTSNPN, CDR2 SVGIG (reference sequence). CDR3 nucleotides: TGTGCCTGGAGTGTACACCACAGGGGGATCTCCTACGAGCAGTACTTC. This sequence encodes CAWSVHHRGISYEQYF.

The J gene is TRBJ2-3, the V gene TRBV9; D tentatively reads TRBD1 or TRBD2 (6 bases each). The germline V and J ends were trimmed by 0 bases and 4 bases, with 15 bases remaining between them. This CDR3 comprises 16 residues. Looked up from germline, CDR1 is SGDLS and CDR2 is YYNGEE. CDR3 protein: CASSVGRGAGPDTQYF. The CDR3 bases are TGTGCCAGCAGCGTAGGTAGGGGGGCCGGCCCAGATACGCAGTATTTT.

The chain employs TRBV5-1 and TRBJ1-1; no clear D. The CDR3 has 13 amino acids. Per the germline V gene, CDR1 is SGHRS and CDR2 is YFSETQ. Trimming cost V 0 bases and J 3 bases, with 6 bases left between them. DNA for the CDR3: TGCGCCAGCAGCTTGGAGAGGTACACTGAAGCTTTCTTT. It codes for CASSLERYTEAFF. Combining the CDR3 with reference TRBV5-1 and TRBJ1-1 gives the whole variable domain KAGVTQTPRYLIKTRGQQVTLSCSPISGHRSVSWYQQTPGQGLQFLFEYFSETQRNKGNFPGRFSGRQFSNSRSEMNVSTLELGDSALYLCASSLERYTEAFFGQGTRLTVV.

The chain couples TRBV28 to TRBJ2-3; D unclear. Trimming pared 7 bases from V and 4 bases from J, leaving 9 bases between. Germline CDR1 reads MDHEN; CDR2 reads SYDVKM. The CDR3 extends over 12 amino acids. The chain's CDR3 is CASTNSADTQYF. The CDR3 coding sequence is TGTGCCAGCACTAACTCCGCAGATACGCAGTATTTT.

This clone was counted between two and nine times. V is TRBV11-2 and J is TRBJ2-7, with 12 bases matching TRBD1. The CDR3 covers 14 residues. Germline V CDR1 and CDR2: SGHAT, FQNNGV. Trimming removed 5 bases from V and 4 bases from J; junction bases left unmatched: 3. The DNA of the CDR3 is TGTGCCAGCAGCCAGGGACAGGGGGCTTACGAGCAGTACTTC. Residues: CASSQGQGAYEQYF. Together with reference TRBV11-2 and TRBJ2-7, the CDR3 gives the full variable domain: EAGVAQSPRYKIIEKRQSVAFWCNPISGHATLYWYQQILGQGPKLLIQFQNNGVVDDSQLPKDRFSAERLKGVDSTLKIQPAKLEDSAVYLCASSQGQGAYEQYFGPGTRLTVT.

V usage is TRBV18 and J usage is TRBJ2-7, with D tentatively TRBD2 (5 bases). Trimming removed 2 bases from V and 0 bases from J, with 8 bases in between. Germline loops: CDR1 KGHSH, CDR2 LQKENI. This CDR3 region has 14 residues. The CDR3 bases are TGTGCCAGCTCACCATACCGGGACTCCTACGAGCAGTACTTC. It specifies CASSPYRDSYEQYF.

The chain has TRBV29-1 and TRBJ2-3; D is perhaps TRBD2 (5 bases). This CDR3 region has 14 residues. Deletions cut 7 bases from V and 2 bases from J, with 16 bases between. CDR1 is SQVTM and CDR2 is ANQGSEA in the germline V gene. The chain's CDR3 is CSGLESGLTDTQYF. In DNA, the CDR3 is TGCAGCGGCCTGGAGAGCGGTCTCACAGATACGCAGTATTTT.

This rearrangement joins TRBV27 to TRBJ2-1; 13 positions match TRBD2. This CDR3 contains 15 residues. The V segment lost 6 bases and the J segment 9 bases; nucleotides outside the gene matches: 8. Per germline, CDR1 MNHEY and CDR2 SMNVEV (reference sequence). This CDR3 is CASRLGTSGMGEQFF. The CDR3 bases are TGTGCCAGCAGGCTCGGGACTAGCGGGATGGGTGAGCAGTTCTTC.

This chain links TRBV6-2 or TRBV6-3 with TRBJ1-2, with TRBD1 matching 9 bases. Germline V gene sequence: CDR1 MNHEY, CDR2 SVGEGT. The V gene end was trimmed by 2 bases and the J gene end by 5 bases; junction bases not matched to a gene: 6. This CDR3 comprises 15 residues. DNA of the CDR3: TGTGCCAGCAGTTACGGGACAGGGAAGATTTATGGCTACACCTTC. This sequence encodes CASSYGTGKIYGYTF.

J is TRBJ2-7 and V is TRBV28, with a tentative D call TRBD2 (6 bases). The length of the CDR3 is 14 residues. The germline V gene has CDR1 MDHEN and CDR2 SYDVKM. V was cut by 6 bases and J by 7 bases, with 19 bases left in between. The CDR3 reads CASRALYRAGEQYF. CDR3 sequence (DNA): TGTGCCAGCAGAGCTTTATATCGGGCGGGGGAGCAGTACTTC.

This chain joins TRBV15 and TRBJ1-6; no reliable D call. The length of the CDR3 is 15 residues. Germline loops: CDR1 LNHNV, CDR2 YYDKDF (reference sequence). Trimming cost V 0 bases and J 2 bases, with 5 bases left between them. CDR3 residues: CATSRDQTYNSPLHF. The DNA for the CDR3 is TGTGCCACCAGCAGAGATCAGACCTATAATTCACCCCTCCACTTT.

This chain joins TRBV28 and TRBJ2-7; 7 nucleotides align to TRBD1. Trimming removed 6 bases from V and 2 bases from J; junction bases left unmatched: 7. Germline-derived CDR1 and CDR2 are MDHEN and SYDVKM. The CDR3 is 14 amino acids. The CDR3 nucleotides are TGTGCCAGCAGCGGTTACAGGGGAGCCTACGAGCAGTACTTC. Encoded protein: CASSGYRGAYEQYF.

A single count supports this clone. V is TRBV12-3 or TRBV12-4 and J is TRBJ1-2; D is unclear. V was shortened by 9 bases and J by 1 base, with 9 bases between the two germline ends. The CDR3 covers 12 residues. The CDR3 DNA is TGTGCCAGTGGAGCTAATAACTATGGCTACACCTTC. This translates into CASGANNYGYTF.

This clone has only one observation. This chain joins TRBV2 and TRBJ2-1; 9 nucleotides line up with TRBD2. The junction had 4 bases not matched to a gene; V was cut back by 4 bases and J by 6 bases. This CDR3 has 14 amino acids. Germline values: CDR1 SNHLY, CDR2 FYNNEI. CDR3 loop: CASSGRLAVNEQFF. The CDR3 DNA sequence: TGTGCCAGCAGTGGCCGACTAGCGGTCAATGAGCAGTTCTTC. The variable domain in full, completed from reference TRBV2 and TRBJ2-1, reads EPEVTQTPSHQVTQMGQEVILRCVPISNHLYFYWYRQILGQKVEFLVSFYNNEISEKSEIFDDQFSVERPDGSNFTLKIRSTKLEDSAMYFCASSGRLAVNEQFFGPGTRLTVL.

The sample holds one count of this clone. The CDR3 sequence is CATSRRPGQGYGYTF. In nucleotides, the CDR3 is TGTGCCACCAGCAGACGACCGGGACAGGGCTATGGCTACACCTTC. This chain connects TRBV15 to TRBJ1-2; the match to TRBD1 covers 9 bases. Germline V gene lookup returns CDR1 LNHNV and CDR2 YYDKDF (reference sequence). J lost 4 bases, V lost 2 bases, and 5 bases had no gene match. CDR3 length equals 15 residues.

V gene TRBV30 combines with J gene TRBJ1-5; D is undetermined. The CDR3 is made up of 13 amino acids. The germline gives CDR1 GTSNPN, CDR2 SVGIG (reference sequence). Trimming took off 4 bases at V and 0 bases at J, with 7 bases between the two ends. The CDR3 loop reads CAWISVSNQPQHF. The DNA for the CDR3 is TGTGCCTGGATTTCCGTTAGCAATCAGCCCCAGCATTTT.